These 22 T cell receptor beta chains originate from one sample sequenced in a study of blood T cell repertoires in COVID-19. Repertoires were generated with immunoSEQ multiplex PCR, while TCRdb's copy carries only in-frame clones and drops some. Of under 150,000 clones listed, 85% are singletons. The source material was PBMCs or T cells enriched from blood (not recorded which). These receptors came from a woman between 40 and 55 years old who had recovered from COVID-19.

This clone was observed once. The gene calls are TRBV15 and TRBJ2-1; 8 nucleotides line up with TRBD2. This CDR3 has 16 amino acids. Losses at the gene ends were 0 bases for V and 5 bases for J; bases not matched to a gene: 6. Germline V lookup: CDR1 LNHNV, CDR2 YYDKDF (reference sequence). The CDR3: CATSRDQLAANNEQFF. The CDR3 DNA sequence: TGTGCCACCAGCAGAGATCAACTAGCGGCCAACAATGAGCAGTTCTTC.

The V gene is TRBV13, the J gene TRBJ2-5, with a weak D call TRBD2 (5 bases). The CDR3 spans 14 residues. From germline, CDR1 is PRHDT and CDR2 FYEKMQ (reference sequence). Trimming left V 0 bases short and J 5 bases short, with 10 bases between. CDR3 loop: CASSLGTGMETQYF. The CDR3 bases are TGTGCCAGCAGCTTAGGGACCGGGATGGAGACCCAGTACTTC. Full variable domain (remainder filled in from reference TRBV13 and TRBJ2-5): AAGVIQSPRHLIKEKRETATLKCYPIPRHDTVYWYQQGPGQDPQFLISFYEKMQSDKGSIPDRFSAQQFSDYHSELNMSSLELGDSALYFCASSLGTGMETQYFGPGTRLLVL.

The chain is built from TRBV11-2 and TRBJ1-2, with TRBD1 matching over 9 bases. Trimming cost V 4 bases and J 8 bases; bases outside gene matches: 20. Germline CDR1 reads SGHAT; CDR2 reads FQNNGV. CDR3 length: 18 amino acids. The CDR3 sequence: CASSSIPYLDRGREGYTF. As DNA, the CDR3 is TGTGCCAGCAGCTCGATCCCATACTTGGACAGGGGTAGGGAAGGCTACACCTTC.

The chain recombines TRBV6-5 with TRBJ2-7; 7 nucleotides align to TRBD2. This CDR3 contains 13 residues. Germline lookup yields CDR1 MNHEY and CDR2 SVGAGI. The J segment lost 4 bases and the V segment lost 6 bases, leaving 6 bases of the junction unmatched. CDR3 in DNA: TGTGCCAGCAGACCCCGGGACTATTACGAGCAGTACTTC. It encodes CASRPRDYYEQYF.

The CDR3 spells CASSPPGSGVNPPPAFF. The CDR3 nucleotides are TGTGCCAGCTCACCACCGGGCTCGGGGGTGAACCCCCCTCCAGCTTTCTTT. J is TRBJ1-1 and V is TRBV18; weak D call: TRBD1 (5 bases). The CDR3 is 17 amino acids. Trimming took 0 bases from V and 10 from J, leaving 24 bases between them. Germline V lookup: CDR1 KGHSH, CDR2 LQKENI.

The rearrangement joins TRBV27 to TRBJ1-5, with D perhaps matching TRBD1 (6 bases). The CDR3 totals 15 residues. CDR1 MNHEY and CDR2 SMNVEV come from the germline V gene (reference sequence). V was pared by 5 bases and J by 3 bases, with 14 bases between. The chain's CDR3 is CASSITGLNNQPQHF. CDR3 coding DNA: TGTGCCAGCAGTATTACAGGGTTGAACAATCAGCCCCAGCATTTT.

This chain uses TRBV19 with TRBJ1-1; D perhaps matches TRBD1 (5 bases). Trimming cost V 5 bases and J 1 base, with 8 bases left between them. CDR1 is LNHDA, CDR2 SQIVND, per germline (reference sequence). CDR3 size: 13 residues. The CDR3 nucleotides read TGTGCCAGTAGTTTCACAGGGAACACTGAAGCTTTCTTT. Translating gives CASSFTGNTEAFF.

The count of this clone is one. This CDR3 reads CATSLGPGQETQYF. CDR3 DNA: TGTGCCACCTCTTTGGGGCCAGGACAAGAGACCCAGTACTTC. This chain uses TRBV21-1 with TRBJ2-5; TRBD1 was called by the table and not checked on the DNA. TRBV21-1 is flagged as a pseudogene. The CDR3 is made up of 14 amino acids.

This chain uses TRBV27 with TRBJ1-2, with TRBD1 matching 11 bases. This CDR3 has 16 amino acids. The V gene end was trimmed by 6 bases and the J gene end by 3 bases; junction bases not matched to a gene: 9. CDR1 is MNHEY and CDR2 is SMNVEV in the germline V gene (reference sequence). CDR3 region: CASRWAGDRGYYGYTF. The CDR3 bases are TGTGCCAGCAGGTGGGCGGGGGACAGGGGGTACTATGGCTACACCTTC.

This chain joins TRBV20-1 and TRBJ2-7; 8 nucleotides match TRBD2. The CDR3 is made up of 15 amino acids. Germline V lookup: CDR1 DFQATT, CDR2 SNEGSKA (reference sequence). V trimming: 3 bases; J trimming: 6 bases; junction bases outside the gene matches: 13. The CDR3 is CSASNPGQGLGEQYF. CDR3 sequence (DNA): TGCAGTGCTAGTAACCCGGGGCAGGGACTAGGCGAGCAGTACTTC.

The chain combines TRBV2 with TRBJ1-2; weak D call: TRBD1 (6 bases). The length of the CDR3 is 15 residues. Germline CDR1 SNHLY, CDR2 FYNNEI. Trimming removed 6 bases from V and 6 bases from J, with 20 bases in between. CDR3 loop: CASRLTTGSYDGYTF. In DNA, the CDR3 is TGTGCCAGCAGACTCACGACAGGCTCTTATGATGGCTACACCTTC.

The chain joins TRBV30 to TRBJ1-1, with a tentative D call TRBD1 (5 bases). CDR1 GTSNPN and CDR2 SVGIG come from the germline V gene (reference sequence). This CDR3 comprises 13 residues. The V end was cut by 3 bases, the J end by 3 bases, with 11 bases between. The CDR3 DNA sequence: TGTGCCTGGAGCGCGGACACAGACACTGAAGCTTTCTTT. As protein: CAWSADTDTEAFF. Filled out from reference TRBV30 and TRBJ1-1, the complete variable domain reads SQTIHQWPATLVQPVGSPLSLECTVEGTSNPNLYWYRQAAGRGLQLLFYSVGIGQISSEVPQNLSASRPQDRQFILSSKKLLLSDSGFYLCAWSADTDTEAFFGQGTRLTVV.

The CDR3 DNA follows: TGTGCCAGCAGCCTCGACAGGGCCACTGAAGCTTTCTTT. Protein product: CASSLDRATEAFF. This sequence joins TRBV7-8 and TRBJ1-1, with 7 bases matching TRBD1. CDR3 size: 13 residues. The junction had 4 bases not matched to a gene; V was cut back by 5 bases and J by 4 bases. Germline CDR1 and CDR2: SGHVS and FQNEAQ.

The V call is TRBV27, the J call TRBJ1-1; D might be TRBD1 (5 bases). V shed 6 bases and J shed 7 bases, with 18 bases lying between them. Looked up from germline, CDR1 is MNHEY and CDR2 is SMNVEV (reference sequence). The CDR3 consists of 14 residues. The DNA for the CDR3 is TGTGCCAGCAGCCTGACAGCGGGCCTTCTTGAAGCTTTCTTT. Protein sequence: CASSLTAGLLEAFF.

The chain employs TRBV4-1 and TRBJ2-1, with TRBD2 matching over 7 bases. Per germline, CDR1 MGHRA and CDR2 YSYEKL. The CDR3 is made up of 17 amino acids. V dropped 0 bases and J dropped 9; count of bases not matched to a gene: 14. The DNA for the CDR3 is TGCGCCAGCAGCCAAGACCCCCTTCTAGCGGCAAAGGGTGAGCAGTTCTTC. Translation: CASSQDPLLAAKGEQFF.

The chain couples TRBV5-1 to TRBJ1-6, with D possibly matching TRBD1 (6 bases). This CDR3 has 15 amino acids. The V gene lost 1 base and the J gene lost 5 bases, with 10 bases spanning the gap. Germline V gene sequence: CDR1 SGHRS, CDR2 YFSETQ. In DNA form, the CDR3 reads TGCGCCAGCAGCTTGAGACAGGACGATAATTCACCCCTCCACTTT. This sequence encodes CASSLRQDDNSPLHF.

This sequence joins TRBV5-1 and TRBJ2-1; D gene ambiguous. V gave up 2 bases and J gave up 7 bases, with 7 bases separating them. The CDR3 sequence is 12 residues long. CDR1 and CDR2 (germline): SGHRS, YFSETQ. The DNA for the CDR3 is TGCGCCAGCAGCTTAACGAGTAATGAGCAGTTCTTC. This codes for CASSLTSNEQFF.

The chain has TRBV6-5 and TRBJ1-2; D unresolved. Trimming cost V 6 bases and J 8 bases, with 16 bases left between them. The CDR3 has 13 amino acids. CDR1 is MNHEY and CDR2 is SVGAGI in the germline V gene. CDR3 bases: TGTGCCAGCAGCCCCGGATCCGGCGGCGGCTACACCTTC. It encodes CASSPGSGGGYTF.

The CDR3 loop is CASSERTFSSTDTQYF. The CDR3 DNA sequence: TGTGCCAGCAGCGAACGGACTTTCAGTAGCACAGATACGCAGTATTTT. This sequence joins TRBV5-8 and TRBJ2-3, with D perhaps TRBD2 (5 bases). Germline CDR1 reads SGHTS; CDR2 reads YDEGEE. CDR3 length: 16 amino acids. V dropped 4 bases and J dropped 0 bases, with 15 bases sitting between them.

The chain combines TRBV7-3 with TRBJ1-3; perhaps TRBD1 as D (6 bases). The CDR3 sequence is 15 residues long. Germline assignment: CDR1 SGHTA and CDR2 FQGTGA. Trimming removed 5 bases at V and 0 bases at J, with 11 bases between. CDR3: CASSPDRSSGNTIYF. Written as DNA, the CDR3 is TGTGCCAGCAGCCCCGACAGGAGCTCTGGAAACACCATATATTTT.

The chain employs TRBV30 and TRBJ2-5; D perhaps matches TRBD1 (5 bases). The CDR3 totals 12 residues. Between the trimmed V and J ends, which lost 3 bases and 3 bases, there was a span of 8 bases. The germline V gene encodes CDR1 GTSNPN and CDR2 SVGIG (reference sequence). The CDR3, as DNA: TGTGCCTGGAGACAGGACGAAGAGACCCAGTACTTC. Its translation is CAWRQDEETQYF.

V usage is TRBV2 and J usage is TRBJ2-7; no firm D call. Germline V CDR1 and CDR2: SNHLY, FYNNEI. This CDR3 spans 11 amino acids. Trimming shortened V by 6 bases and J by 8 bases, and 11 bases separated the two germline ends. This CDR3 is CASSLLGQQYF. The CDR3, as DNA: TGTGCCAGCAGCCTACTTGGTCAGCAGTACTTC. The entire variable domain, with the rest obtained from reference TRBV2 and TRBJ2-7, is as follows: EPEVTQTPSHQVTQMGQEVILRCVPISNHLYFYWYRQILGQKVEFLVSFYNNEISEKSEIFDDQFSVERPDGSNFTLKIRSTKLEDSAMYFCASSLLGQQYFGPGTRLTVT.